These 32 T cell receptor beta chains came from one sample sequenced in a study of blood T cell repertoires in COVID-19. Using immunoSEQ multiplex PCR, the repertoire was profiled, and TCRdb retains in-frame clones only, with some absent. The data show approximately 97,000 clones, just over 90% seen once. Sample: peripheral blood. The receptors come from a man aged 60-69 years with acute or convalescent COVID-19.

The chain combines TRBV10-2 with TRBJ2-4, with TRBD2 matching over 14 bases. The V segment lost 6 bases and the J segment 3 bases; nucleotides outside the gene matches: 1. Germline V gene sequence: CDR1 WSHSY, CDR2 SAAADI. The CDR3 is made up of 15 amino acids. The CDR3 sequence is CASRGTSGGKNIQYF. As DNA, the CDR3 is TGCGCCAGCAGGGGGACTAGCGGGGGCAAAAACATTCAGTACTTC.

The rearrangement uses TRBV14 and TRBJ1-2; 7 positions agree with TRBD1. V trimming: 5 bases; J trimming: 8 bases; junction bases outside the gene matches: 20. The CDR3 totals 17 residues. Looked up from germline, CDR1 is SGHDN and CDR2 is FVKESK. The CDR3 DNA reads as TGTGCCAGCAGCGCCAGACAGGGCCTCGGGCGATTGAGGGGCTACACCTTC. Amino acid sequence: CASSARQGLGRLRGYTF.

This clone was observed at least ten times. The rearrangement joins TRBV7-2 to TRBJ1-1, with a weak D call TRBD1 (6 bases). CDR1 and CDR2 (germline): SGHTA, FQGNSA. Trimming removed 5 bases from V and 7 bases from J, with 14 bases in between. The CDR3 sequence is 13 residues long. The CDR3: CASSARTAFEAFF. The CDR3 DNA is TGTGCCAGCAGCGCTCGGACAGCGTTTGAAGCTTTCTTT.

In the case of this clone: The identical CDR3 is also encoded by other nucleotide sequences in the sample. The J gene is TRBJ1-6, the V gene TRBV12-3 or TRBV12-4, with D hard to call. The CDR3 runs 12 residues. Trimming shortened V by 2 bases and J by 8 bases, and 4 bases separated the two germline ends. The CDR3 nucleotides are TGTGCCAGCAGTTTACCAGATTCACCCCTCCACTTT. This sequence encodes CASSLPDSPLHF.

V is TRBV3-1 (or the pseudogene TRBV3-2) and J is TRBJ2-2, with D possibly being TRBD1 (6 bases). There are 14 residues in the CDR3. V was shortened by 0 bases and J by 5 bases, with 7 bases between the two germline ends. Germline CDR1 is LGHDT and CDR2 is YNNKEL (reference sequence). This CDR3 is CASSQEGGTGELFF. For the CDR3, the DNA is TGTGCCAGCAGCCAAGAAGGGGGAACCGGGGAGCTGTTTTTT.

A single count supports this clone. The chain recombines TRBV4-1 with TRBJ2-2, with D possibly matching TRBD1 (5 bases). This CDR3 contains 16 residues. Trimming pared 4 bases from V and 0 bases from J, leaving 12 bases between. Germline lookup yields CDR1 MGHRA and CDR2 YSYEKL. Written as DNA, the CDR3 is TGCGCCAGCAGCCTAACACAGGCGGCGAACACCGGGGAGCTGTTTTTT. Translating gives CASSLTQAANTGELFF.

The chain recombines TRBV5-1 with TRBJ1-6, with 7 bases aligning to TRBD1. From germline, CDR1 is SGHRS and CDR2 YFSETQ. CDR3 length: 16 amino acids. The trim removed 3 bases at V and 4 bases at J, leaving 7 bases unmatched. The CDR3 bases are TGCGCCAGCAGCTCCGGGACAGATTCGTATAATTCACCCCTCCACTTT. It translates to CASSSGTDSYNSPLHF.

This chain joins TRBV7-9 and TRBJ1-2; tentative D call: TRBD1 (5 bases). V was cut by 4 bases and J by 7 bases, with 16 bases left in between. Germline V gives CDR1 SEHNR, CDR2 FQNEAQ (reference sequence). The CDR3 runs to 14 residues. The CDR3 bases are TGTGCCAGCAGCTCAGAATACATGGGACTTGGCTACACCTTC. The encoded protein is CASSSEYMGLGYTF.

The chain recombines TRBV7-2 with TRBJ2-1, with 8 bases matching TRBD2. V was pared by 1 base and J by 1 base, with 3 bases of the junction left unmatched. Germline loops: CDR1 SGHTA, CDR2 FQGNSA. CDR3 size: 16 residues. CDR3 protein: CASSLVAGSSYNEQFF. CDR3 bases: TGTGCCAGCAGCTTAGTAGCGGGGAGTTCCTACAATGAGCAGTTCTTC.

J is TRBJ1-1 and V is TRBV10-3; 7 bases fit TRBD1. The CDR3 runs 14 residues. The junction had 9 bases not matched to a gene; V was cut back by 6 bases and J by 5 bases. Looked up from germline, CDR1 is ENHRY and CDR2 is SYGVKD. Here the CDR3 DNA reads TGTGCCATCAGGACAGGGAAGGGGCGGACTGAAGCTTTCTTT. Its protein is CAIRTGKGRTEAFF.

This sequence joins TRBV6-5 and TRBJ1-2; TRBD1 aligns across 7 bases. This CDR3 comprises 16 residues. Germline lookup yields CDR1 MNHEY and CDR2 SVGAGI. The trim removed 0 bases at V and 2 bases at J, leaving 6 bases unmatched. This CDR3 reads CASSYSLGQANYGYTF. In nucleotides, the CDR3 is TGTGCCAGCAGTTACTCTTTAGGACAGGCGAACTATGGCTACACCTTC.

The J gene is TRBJ2-5, the V gene TRBV21-1; the listed D gene, TRBD2, was not tested against the DNA. TRBV21-1 corresponds to a pseudogene. This CDR3 comprises 14 residues. The CDR3 is CASSKRRGQETQYF. The CDR3 nucleotides are TGTGCCAGCAGCAAACGGAGGGGCCAAGAGACCCAGTACTTC.

The chain combines TRBV5-1 with TRBJ2-7; D ambiguous. CDR1 is SGHRS, CDR2 YFSETQ, per germline. This CDR3 is built from 11 residues. Trimming shortened V by 4 bases and J by 5 bases, and 7 bases separated the two germline ends. DNA of the CDR3: TGCGCCAGCAGCACCGGAGACGAGCAGTACTTC. Amino acids: CASSTGDEQYF.

This sequence joins TRBV7-2 and TRBJ1-2; D not resolved. The CDR3 sequence is 15 residues long. Germline V gene sequence: CDR1 SGHTA, CDR2 FQGNSA. The germline V and J ends were trimmed by 4 bases and 0 bases, with 12 bases remaining between them. Here the CDR3 reads CASSSPRRANYGYTF. CDR3 DNA: TGTGCCAGCAGCTCCCCCCGTCGAGCTAACTATGGCTACACCTTC.

The chain links TRBV6-5 to TRBJ1-3, with 7 bases matching TRBD1. The CDR3 runs to 14 residues. V shed 5 bases and J 3 bases; nucleotides not matched to a gene: 4. In germline, CDR1 is MNHEY, CDR2 SVGAGI. This chain's CDR3 is CASSIDRVGNTIYF. DNA for the CDR3: TGTGCCAGCAGTATAGACAGGGTTGGAAACACCATATATTTT.

This rearrangement joins TRBV23-1 to TRBJ2-5, with 10 bases aligning to TRBD1. TRBV23-1 is an ORF, with its function uncertain. The V segment lost 0 bases and the J segment 0 bases; nucleotides outside the gene matches: 4. The CDR3 is made up of 17 amino acids. The CDR3 is CASSQSRGQGYQETQYF. CDR3 sequence (DNA): TGCGCCAGCAGTCAATCCCGGGGACAGGGGTACCAAGAGACCCAGTACTTC.

The chain employs TRBV5-1 and TRBJ1-3; D is undetermined. The CDR3 extends over 14 amino acids. V lost 0 bases, J lost 3 bases, and 7 bases lay in between. Germline CDR1 is SGHRS and CDR2 is YFSETQ. CDR3 sequence: CASSLDLSGNTIYF. As DNA, the CDR3 is TGCGCCAGCAGCTTGGACTTGAGTGGAAACACCATATATTTT. Variable domain in full (rest from reference TRBV5-1 and TRBJ1-3): KAGVTQTPRYLIKTRGQQVTLSCSPISGHRSVSWYQQTPGQGLQFLFEYFSETQRNKGNFPGRFSGRQFSNSRSEMNVSTLELGDSALYLCASSLDLSGNTIYFGEGSWLTVV.

V usage is TRBV3-1 (or the pseudogene TRBV3-2) and J usage is TRBJ1-2; possible D gene TRBD1, 5 bases. With 0 bases removed from V and 2 bases from J, the gap between germline ends came to 13 bases. CDR3 size: 16 residues. Germline CDR1 and CDR2: LGHDT and YNNKEL (reference sequence). CDR3 residues: CASSQEGGTKNYGYTF. The CDR3 DNA is TGTGCCAGCAGCCAAGAGGGGGGAACGAAGAACTATGGCTACACCTTC.

This clone appeared a single time. J is TRBJ1-6 and V is TRBV6-5; D not resolved. CDR3 length equals 14 residues. V lost 9 bases to trimming and J lost 5 bases, with 14 bases between them. Germline values: CDR1 MNHEY, CDR2 SVGAGI. The CDR3 loop reads CASGWAVDNSPLHF. DNA for the CDR3: TGTGCCAGTGGTTGGGCCGTGGATAATTCACCCCTCCACTTT.

The table lists this clone with a count of one. The rearrangement links TRBV5-1 to TRBJ2-2; 7 bases line up with TRBD1. The CDR3 has 16 amino acids. V lost 3 bases to trimming and J lost 0 bases; unmatched junction nucleotides: 5. Germline CDR1 and CDR2: SGHRS and YFSETQ. This CDR3 is CASSSGTDANTGELFF. The CDR3 coding sequence is TGCGCCAGCAGCTCCGGGACAGATGCGAACACCGGGGAGCTGTTTTTT.

This clone was found once. The J gene is TRBJ1-2, the V gene TRBV21-1; no DNA check was done on the table's D call, TRBD1. TRBV21-1 is a pseudogene. This CDR3 has 10 residues. The CDR3 bases are TGTGCCAGCATGGGGATGACAGGCCCCTTC. It codes for CASMGMTGPF.

This rearrangement joins TRBV6-5 to TRBJ1-5, with D perhaps TRBD1 (6 bases). Between the trimmed V and J ends, which lost 0 bases and 1 base, there was a span of 7 bases. CDR1 MNHEY and CDR2 SVGAGI come from the germline V gene. The CDR3 is 15 residues long. CDR3 DNA: TGTGCCAGCAGTTACTCGGGGGCGAGCAATCAGCCCCAGCATTTT. It encodes CASSYSGASNQPQHF.

The chain joins TRBV7-7 to TRBJ2-7; TRBD1 might be the D (5 bases). The CDR3 totals 13 residues. In germline, CDR1 is SSHAT, CDR2 FNYEAQ (reference sequence). V gave up 3 bases and J gave up 7 bases, with 13 bases separating them. The CDR3 sequence: CASSFRQGDEQYF. CDR3 bases: TGTGCCAGCAGCTTTCGGCAAGGGGATGAGCAGTACTTC. Full variable domain (missing parts from reference TRBV7-7 and TRBJ2-7): GAGVSQSPRYKVTKRGQDVTLRCDPISSHATLYWYQQALGQGPEFLTYFNYEAQPDKSGLPSDRFSAERPEGSISTLTIQRTEQRDSAMYRCASSFRQGDEQYFGPGTRLTVT.

The chain couples TRBV2 to TRBJ1-1; the D is unclear. This CDR3 has 11 residues. Trimming pared 3 bases from V and 10 bases from J, leaving 9 bases between. Germline V gene data show CDR1 as SNHLY and CDR2 as FYNNEI. The CDR3 DNA is TGTGCCAGCAGTGACTATGGGCGAGCTTTCTTT. Amino acids: CASSDYGRAFF.

The chain is built from TRBV4-1 and TRBJ1-5; TRBD1 aligns across 7 bases. The trim removed 4 bases at V and 4 bases at J, leaving 7 bases unmatched. Germline CDR1 is MGHRA and CDR2 is YSYEKL. The CDR3 has 15 amino acids. CDR3 sequence reads: CASSLRDSENQPQHF. The CDR3 DNA follows: TGCGCCAGCAGCCTAAGGGACAGTGAGAATCAGCCCCAGCATTTT.

The V gene is TRBV2, the J gene TRBJ2-7, with D tentatively TRBD1 (6 bases). Germline V gene sequence: CDR1 SNHLY, CDR2 FYNNEI. V was shortened by 7 bases and J by 0 bases, with 10 bases between the two germline ends. CDR3 length equals 13 residues. The CDR3 DNA reads as TGTGCCAGCACCACGGACAGCTCCTACGAGCAGTACGTC. Its translation is CASTTDSSYEQYV.

The chain uses TRBV5-1 and TRBJ1-1; unclear D gene. In germline, CDR1 is SGHRS, CDR2 YFSETQ. Trimming removed 5 bases at V and 0 bases at J, with 11 bases between. The CDR3 loop spans 14 amino acids. CDR3 nucleotide sequence: TGCGCCAGCAGATACACGTATCTGAACACTGAAGCTTTCTTT. Translation: CASRYTYLNTEAFF.

V and J are TRBV5-1 and TRBJ2-7, with TRBD2 as a possible D gene (5 bases). V lost 1 base, J lost 4 bases, and 9 bases lay in between. CDR1 SGHRS and CDR2 YFSETQ come from the germline V gene. CDR3 length: 13 residues. CDR3 in amino acids: CASSLFSGYEQYV. The DNA of the CDR3 is TGCGCCAGCAGCTTGTTTTCGGGGTACGAGCAGTACGTC.

This clone was seen just once. The V gene is TRBV25-1, the J gene TRBJ1-2; D unresolved. The germline V and J ends were trimmed by 3 bases and 2 bases, with 7 bases remaining between them. From germline, CDR1 is MGHDK and CDR2 SYGVNS. This CDR3 contains 13 residues. CDR3 coding DNA: TGTGCCAGCAGTGAGCCAGGAAACTATGGCTACACCTTC. Its protein is CASSEPGNYGYTF.

The chain joins TRBV30 to TRBJ2-2; TRBD2 matches 7 bases. V lost 0 bases, J lost 3 bases, and 4 bases stayed unmatched. The CDR3 is 15 residues long. In germline, CDR1 is GTSNPN, CDR2 SVGIG (reference sequence). CDR3 in amino acids: CAWSVKRGYTGELFF. CDR3 sequence (DNA): TGTGCCTGGAGTGTCAAGCGGGGCTACACCGGGGAGCTGTTTTTT.

The chain carries TRBV5-8 and TRBJ1-4; D is perhaps TRBD1 (5 bases). This CDR3 region has 15 residues. The V end lost 2 bases, the J end lost 0 bases, and 8 bases lay between the germline ends. The germline CDR1 and CDR2 sequences are SGHTS and YDEGEE. The CDR3 is CASSFGASTNEKLFF. DNA of the CDR3: TGTGCCAGCAGCTTTGGGGCCTCAACTAATGAAAAACTGTTTTTT.

This chain links TRBV11-2 with TRBJ2-3, with D hard to call. The CDR3 is 14 amino acids. Germline V gene data show CDR1 as SGHAT and CDR2 as FQNNGV. V was cut by 1 base and J by 3 bases, with 8 bases left in between. The CDR3 spells CASSLGAGTDTQYF. The CDR3 DNA sequence: TGTGCCAGCAGCTTAGGGGCAGGTACAGATACGCAGTATTTT.